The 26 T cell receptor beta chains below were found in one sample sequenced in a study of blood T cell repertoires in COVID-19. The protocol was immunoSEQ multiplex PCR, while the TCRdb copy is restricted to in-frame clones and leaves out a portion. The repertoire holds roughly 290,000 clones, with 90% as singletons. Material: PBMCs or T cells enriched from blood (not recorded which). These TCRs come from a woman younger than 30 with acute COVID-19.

This CDR3 reads CASSLLRLAGAHSANTGELFF. CDR3 DNA: TGCGCCAGCAGCTTGCTCCGACTAGCGGGAGCCCATTCCGCGAACACCGGGGAGCTGTTTTTT. The V and J genes are TRBV5-1 and TRBJ2-2, with TRBD2 matching 12 bases. Germline CDR1 and CDR2: SGHRS and YFSETQ. The CDR3 extends over 21 amino acids. Trimming removed 1 base from V and 0 bases from J; junction bases left unmatched: 13.

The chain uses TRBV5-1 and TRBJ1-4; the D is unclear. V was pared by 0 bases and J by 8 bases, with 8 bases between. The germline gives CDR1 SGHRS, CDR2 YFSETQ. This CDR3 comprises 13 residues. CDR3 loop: CASSLGHQEKLFF. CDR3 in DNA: TGCGCCAGCAGCTTGGGACACCAGGAAAAACTGTTTTTT.

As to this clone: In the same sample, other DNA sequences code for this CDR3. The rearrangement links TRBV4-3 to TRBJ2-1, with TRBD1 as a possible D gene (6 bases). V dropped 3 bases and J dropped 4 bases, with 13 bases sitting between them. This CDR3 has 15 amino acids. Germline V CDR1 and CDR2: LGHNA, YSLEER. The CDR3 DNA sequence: TGCGCCAGCAGCCACGGGACAAGTGTTTACAATGAGCAGTTCTTC. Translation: CASSHGTSVYNEQFF.

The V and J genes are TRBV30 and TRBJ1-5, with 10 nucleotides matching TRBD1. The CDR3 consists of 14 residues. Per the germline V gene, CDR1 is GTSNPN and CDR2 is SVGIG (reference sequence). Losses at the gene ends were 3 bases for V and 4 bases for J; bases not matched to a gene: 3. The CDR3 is CAWSPGQGNQPQHF. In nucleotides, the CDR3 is TGTGCCTGGAGCCCGGGACAGGGGAATCAGCCCCAGCATTTT.

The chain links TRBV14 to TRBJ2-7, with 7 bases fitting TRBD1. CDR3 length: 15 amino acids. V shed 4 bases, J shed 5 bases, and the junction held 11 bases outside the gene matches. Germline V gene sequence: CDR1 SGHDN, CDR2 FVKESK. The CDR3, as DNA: TGTGCCAGCAGCCGAAGGGACAGCACGAGCCACGAGCAGTACTTC. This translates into CASSRRDSTSHEQYF.

The CDR3 is CASSLDGTGGQPQHF. The CDR3, as DNA: TGTGCCAGCAGCTTAGATGGGACAGGGGGTCAGCCCCAGCATTTT. The genes are TRBV7-2 and TRBJ1-5, with TRBD1 identical over 11 bases. The CDR3 is made up of 15 amino acids. The ends lost 1 base at V and 6 bases at J; junction bases unmatched: 2. CDR1 is SGHTA and CDR2 is FQGNSA in the germline V gene.

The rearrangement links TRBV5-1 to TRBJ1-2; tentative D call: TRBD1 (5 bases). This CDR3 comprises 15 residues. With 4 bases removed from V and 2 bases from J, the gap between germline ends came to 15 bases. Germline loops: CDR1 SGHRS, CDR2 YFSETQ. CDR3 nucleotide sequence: TGCGCCAGCAGCGAAAATCCACAGGTCAACTATGGCTACACCTTC. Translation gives CASSENPQVNYGYTF. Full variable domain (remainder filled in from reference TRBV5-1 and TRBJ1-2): KAGVTQTPRYLIKTRGQQVTLSCSPISGHRSVSWYQQTPGQGLQFLFEYFSETQRNKGNFPGRFSGRQFSNSRSEMNVSTLELGDSALYLCASSENPQVNYGYTFGSGTRLTVV.

Here the CDR3 DNA reads TGTGCCAGCAGTCCATACACCGGGGAGCTGTTTTTT. Amino acid sequence: CASSPYTGELFF. J is TRBJ2-2 and V is TRBV27, with D uncertain. The CDR3 runs to 12 residues. Germline CDR1 and CDR2: MNHEY and SMNVEV (reference sequence). The V gene lost 5 bases and the J gene lost 3 bases, with 4 bases spanning the gap.

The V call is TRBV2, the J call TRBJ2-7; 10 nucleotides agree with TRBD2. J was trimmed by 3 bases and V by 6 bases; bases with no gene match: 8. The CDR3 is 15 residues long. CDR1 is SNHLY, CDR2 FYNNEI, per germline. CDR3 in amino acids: CASSSSGSSHYEQYF. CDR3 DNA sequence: TGTGCCAGCAGCTCTAGCGGGAGCTCCCACTACGAGCAGTACTTC.

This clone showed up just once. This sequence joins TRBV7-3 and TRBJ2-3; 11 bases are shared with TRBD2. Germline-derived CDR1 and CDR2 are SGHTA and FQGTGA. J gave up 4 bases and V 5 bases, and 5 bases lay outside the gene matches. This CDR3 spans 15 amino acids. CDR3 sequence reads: CASSLTSGSADTQYF. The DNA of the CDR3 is TGTGCCAGCAGCCTCACTAGCGGGAGTGCAGATACGCAGTATTTT.

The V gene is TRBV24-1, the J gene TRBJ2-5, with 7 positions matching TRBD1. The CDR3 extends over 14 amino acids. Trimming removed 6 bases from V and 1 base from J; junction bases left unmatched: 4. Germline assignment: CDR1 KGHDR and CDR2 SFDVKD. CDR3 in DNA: TGTGCCACCAGTCGGACAGGCTCCCAAGAGACCCAGTACTTC. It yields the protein CATSRTGSQETQYF.

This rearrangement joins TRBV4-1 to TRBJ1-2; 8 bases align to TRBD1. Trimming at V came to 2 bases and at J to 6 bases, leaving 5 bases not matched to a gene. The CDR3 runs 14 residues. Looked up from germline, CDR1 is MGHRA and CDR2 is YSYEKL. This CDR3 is CASSQQTGVDGYTF. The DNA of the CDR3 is TGCGCCAGCAGCCAACAGACAGGGGTGGATGGCTACACCTTC.

Written as DNA, the CDR3 is TGCAGTGCTAGTAGACTAGCGGGAGGTTACTCCTACGAGCAGTACTTC. This encodes CSASRLAGGYSYEQYF. The chain joins TRBV20-1 to TRBJ2-7; 13 nucleotides line up with TRBD2. The CDR3 is made up of 16 amino acids. Germline trimming cut 3 bases from V and 0 bases from J; bases unmatched to any gene: 5. Germline values: CDR1 DFQATT, CDR2 SNEGSKA (reference sequence).

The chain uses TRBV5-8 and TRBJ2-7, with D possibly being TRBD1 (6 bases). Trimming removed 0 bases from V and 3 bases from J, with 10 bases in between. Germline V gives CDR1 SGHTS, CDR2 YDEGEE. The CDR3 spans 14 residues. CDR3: CASSLGGTYYEQYF. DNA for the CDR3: TGTGCCAGCAGCTTGGGGGGGACATACTACGAGCAGTACTTC.

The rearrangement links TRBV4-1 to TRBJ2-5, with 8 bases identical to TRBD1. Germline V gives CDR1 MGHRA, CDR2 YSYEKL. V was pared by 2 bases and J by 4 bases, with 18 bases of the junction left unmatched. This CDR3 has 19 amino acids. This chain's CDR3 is CASSQYPTGVLKRLETQYF. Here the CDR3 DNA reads TGCGCCAGCAGCCAATACCCGACAGGGGTATTGAAAAGATTAGAGACCCAGTACTTC.

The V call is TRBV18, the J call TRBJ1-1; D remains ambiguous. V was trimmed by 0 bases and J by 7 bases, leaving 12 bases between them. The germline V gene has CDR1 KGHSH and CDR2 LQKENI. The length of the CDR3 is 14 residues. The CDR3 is CASSPPAGLNEAFF. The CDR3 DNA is TGTGCCAGCTCACCACCGGCAGGTCTTAATGAAGCTTTCTTT.

CDR3 in amino acids: CASSDDRVDGYTF. The CDR3 region has the DNA TGTGCCAGCAGCGACGACAGGGTGGATGGCTACACCTTC. This chain uses TRBV2 with TRBJ1-2; 7 bases align to TRBD1. The J segment lost 6 bases and the V segment lost 6 bases, leaving 7 bases of the junction unmatched. Germline V gene sequence: CDR1 SNHLY, CDR2 FYNNEI. There are 13 residues in the CDR3. Using reference TRBV2 and TRBJ1-2 for the parts outside the CDR3, the full variable domain is EPEVTQTPSHQVTQMGQEVILRCVPISNHLYFYWYRQILGQKVEFLVSFYNNEISEKSEIFDDQFSVERPDGSNFTLKIRSTKLEDSAMYFCASSDDRVDGYTFGSGTRLTVV.

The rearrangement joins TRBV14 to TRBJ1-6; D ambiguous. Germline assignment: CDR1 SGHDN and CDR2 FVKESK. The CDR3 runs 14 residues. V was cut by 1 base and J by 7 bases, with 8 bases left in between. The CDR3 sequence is CASSQGGGNSPLHF. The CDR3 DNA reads TGTGCCAGCAGCCAAGGGGGAGGCAATTCACCCCTCCACTTT.

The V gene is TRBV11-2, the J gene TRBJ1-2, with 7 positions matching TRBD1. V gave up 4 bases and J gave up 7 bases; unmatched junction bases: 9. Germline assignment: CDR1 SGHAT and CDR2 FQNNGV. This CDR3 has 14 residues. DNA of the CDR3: TGTGCCAGCAGCTCTTTGACAGGGTCGATTGGCTACACCTTC. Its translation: CASSSLTGSIGYTF.

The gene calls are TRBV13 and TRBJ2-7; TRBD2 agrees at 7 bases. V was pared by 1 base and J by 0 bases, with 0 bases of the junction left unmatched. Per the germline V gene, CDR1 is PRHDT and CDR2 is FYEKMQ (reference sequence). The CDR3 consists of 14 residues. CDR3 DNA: TGTGCCAGCAGCTTAGAGCGGGGCTCCTACGAGCAGTACTTC. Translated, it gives CASSLERGSYEQYF. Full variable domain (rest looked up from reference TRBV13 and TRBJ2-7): AAGVIQSPRHLIKEKRETATLKCYPIPRHDTVYWYQQGPGQDPQFLISFYEKMQSDKGSIPDRFSAQQFSDYHSELNMSSLELGDSALYFCASSLERGSYEQYFGPGTRLTVT.

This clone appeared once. The CDR3 sequence is CSVEVAQGRGAGELFF. The DNA for the CDR3 is TGCAGCGTTGAAGTTGCGCAGGGGAGAGGCGCCGGGGAGCTGTTTTTT. J is TRBJ2-2 and V is TRBV29-1; weak D call: TRBD1 (6 bases). This CDR3 comprises 16 residues. Germline V gene data show CDR1 as SQVTM and CDR2 as ANQGSEA. Trimming removed 1 base at V and 6 bases at J, with 18 bases between.

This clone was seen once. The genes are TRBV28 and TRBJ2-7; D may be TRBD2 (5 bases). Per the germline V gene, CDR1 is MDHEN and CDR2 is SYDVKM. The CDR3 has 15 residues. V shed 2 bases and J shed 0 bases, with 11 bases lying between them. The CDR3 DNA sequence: TGTGCCAGCAGTTTAATAGGACTCGGCTCCTACGAGCAGTACTTC. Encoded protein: CASSLIGLGSYEQYF.

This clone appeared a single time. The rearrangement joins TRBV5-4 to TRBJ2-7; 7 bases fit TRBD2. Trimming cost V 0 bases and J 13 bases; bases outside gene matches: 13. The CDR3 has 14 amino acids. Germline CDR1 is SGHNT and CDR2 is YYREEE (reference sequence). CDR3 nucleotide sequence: TGTGCCAGCAGCTTGGCCCGCGGGCGGGAGCGCCTCTACTTC. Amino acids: CASSLARGRERLYF.

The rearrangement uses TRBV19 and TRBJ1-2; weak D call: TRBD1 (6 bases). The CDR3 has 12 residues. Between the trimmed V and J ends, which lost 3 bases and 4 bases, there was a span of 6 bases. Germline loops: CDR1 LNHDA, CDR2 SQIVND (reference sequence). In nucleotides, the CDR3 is TGTGCCAGTAGTATGGACAGCTATGGCTACACCTTC. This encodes CASSMDSYGYTF.

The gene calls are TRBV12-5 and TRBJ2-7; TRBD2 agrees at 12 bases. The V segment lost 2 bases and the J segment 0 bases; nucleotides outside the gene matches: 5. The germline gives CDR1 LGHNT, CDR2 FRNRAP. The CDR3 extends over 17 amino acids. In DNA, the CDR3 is TGTGCTAGTGGTTTGCCTAGCGGGAGGGAGACCTCCTACGAGCAGTACTTC. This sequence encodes CASGLPSGRETSYEQYF.

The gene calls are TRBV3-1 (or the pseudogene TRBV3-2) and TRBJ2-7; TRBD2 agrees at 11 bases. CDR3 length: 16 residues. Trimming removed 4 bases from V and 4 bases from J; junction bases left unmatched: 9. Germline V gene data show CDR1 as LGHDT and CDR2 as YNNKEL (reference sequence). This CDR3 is CASSLGTSGGGYEQYF. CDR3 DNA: TGTGCCAGCAGCCTGGGAACTAGCGGGGGTGGATACGAGCAGTACTTC.